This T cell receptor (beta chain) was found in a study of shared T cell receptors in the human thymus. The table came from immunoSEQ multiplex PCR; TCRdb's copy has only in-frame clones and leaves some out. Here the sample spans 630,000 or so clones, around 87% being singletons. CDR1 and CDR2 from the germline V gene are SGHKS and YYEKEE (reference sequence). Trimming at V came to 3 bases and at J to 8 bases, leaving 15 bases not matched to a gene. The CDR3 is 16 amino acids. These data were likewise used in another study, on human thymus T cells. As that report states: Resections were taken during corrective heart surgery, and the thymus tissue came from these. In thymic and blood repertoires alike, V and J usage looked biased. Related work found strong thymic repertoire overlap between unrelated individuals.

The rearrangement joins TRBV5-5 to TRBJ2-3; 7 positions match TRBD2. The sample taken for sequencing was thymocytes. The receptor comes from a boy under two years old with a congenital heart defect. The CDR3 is CASSSHWGGFRSTQYF. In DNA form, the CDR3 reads TGTGCCAGCAGCTCCCATTGGGGGGGGTTCCGTTCTACGCAGTATTTT. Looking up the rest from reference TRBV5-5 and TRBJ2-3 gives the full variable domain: DAGVTQSPTHLIKTRGQQVTLRCSPISGHKSVSWYQQVLGQGPQFIFQYYEKEERGRGNFPDRFSARQFPNYSSELNVNALLLGDSALYLCASSSHWGGFRSTQYFGPGTRLTVL.